The clone carrying this T cell receptor beta chain was observed at least ten times. What it recognizes is unknown. Each TCR beta library was made by quantitative 5'-RACE that incorporated molecular barcodes. MiXCR, run by TCRdb on the 5' RACE reads, gives a single entry per CDR3 protein. Here the sample spans fewer than 250,000 distinct CDR3 sequences, more than 9% being singletons. J was trimmed by 2 bases and V by 3 bases; bases with no gene match: 6. Germline V gene data show CDR1 as GTSNPN and CDR2 as SVGIG (reference sequence). The CDR3 is 15 residues long. This sample is part of a study of CD8 T cells in ankylosing spondylitis. Study-wide findings and caveats: Reportedly, matched ankylosing spondylitis synovial fluid was significantly enriched for disease-linked clones. A subset of motif variants has previously been described in the synovial fluid and blood of reactive arthritis. Several highly homologous variants formed a TCR beta motif that appeared characteristic of ankylosing spondylitis blood.

This chain joins TRBV30 and TRBJ2-7; 11 bases align to TRBD2. The source is a male donor with ankylosing spondylitis or in good health (not recorded which). The material sequenced was blood, either unsorted or a sorted T cell fraction (not recorded which). This chain's CDR3 is CAWRIGTSGTYEQYF. The CDR3 DNA reads as TGTGCCTGGAGGATCGGGACTAGCGGTACCTACGAGCAGTACTTC.